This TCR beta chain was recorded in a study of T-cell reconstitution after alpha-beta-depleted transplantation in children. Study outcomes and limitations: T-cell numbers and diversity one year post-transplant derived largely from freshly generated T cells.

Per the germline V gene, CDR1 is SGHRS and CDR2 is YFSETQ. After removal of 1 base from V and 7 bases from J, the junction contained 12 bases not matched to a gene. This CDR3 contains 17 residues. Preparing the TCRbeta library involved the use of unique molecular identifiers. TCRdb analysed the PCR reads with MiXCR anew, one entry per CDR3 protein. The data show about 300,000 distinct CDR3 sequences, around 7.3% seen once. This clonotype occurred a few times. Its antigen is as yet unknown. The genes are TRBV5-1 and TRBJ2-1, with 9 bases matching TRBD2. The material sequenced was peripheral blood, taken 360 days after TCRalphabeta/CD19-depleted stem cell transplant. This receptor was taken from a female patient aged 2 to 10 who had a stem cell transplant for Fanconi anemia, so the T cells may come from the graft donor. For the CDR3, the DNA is TGCGCCAGCAGCTTGCCCCCACCTGGCGGGGGGGTAAATGAGCAGTTCTTC. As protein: CASSLPPPGGGVNEQFF.